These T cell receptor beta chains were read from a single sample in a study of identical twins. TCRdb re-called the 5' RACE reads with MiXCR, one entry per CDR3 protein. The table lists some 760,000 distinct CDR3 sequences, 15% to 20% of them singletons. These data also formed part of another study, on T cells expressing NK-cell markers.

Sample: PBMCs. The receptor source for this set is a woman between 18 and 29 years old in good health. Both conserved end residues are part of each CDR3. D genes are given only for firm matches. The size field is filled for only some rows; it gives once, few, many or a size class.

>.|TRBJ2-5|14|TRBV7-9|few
CASSLLGVQETQYF
TGTGCCAGCAGCTTGCTGGGGGTCCAAGAGACCCAGTACTTC
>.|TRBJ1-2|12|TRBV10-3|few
CAIGDRAYGYTF
TGTGCCATAGGAGACAGAGCCTATGGCTACACCTTC
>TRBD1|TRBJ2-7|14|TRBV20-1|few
CSALPGTGSYEQYF
TGCAGTGCTCTCCCCGGGACAGGGTCGTACGAGCAGTACTTC
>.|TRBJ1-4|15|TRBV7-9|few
CATQIGVTTNEKLFF
TGTGCCACCCAGATCGGGGTCACAACTAATGAAAAACTGTTTTTT
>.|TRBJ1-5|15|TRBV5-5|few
CASSLWGDSNQPQHF
TGTGCCAGCAGCTTGTGGGGGGATAGCAATCAGCCCCAGCATTTT
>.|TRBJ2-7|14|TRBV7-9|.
CASSPPLTSSEQYF
TGTGCCAGCAGCCCTCCCCTTACCAGCTCCGAGCAGTACTTC
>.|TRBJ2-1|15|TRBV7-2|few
CASGRRATGSWEQFF
TGTGCCAGCGGACGGAGGGCCACAGGTTCTTGGGAGCAGTTCTTC
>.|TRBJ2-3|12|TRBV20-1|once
CTILTGSDTQYF
TGCACGATACTCACGGGTTCAGATACGCAGTATTTT
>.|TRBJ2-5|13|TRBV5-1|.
CASSFDYGQTQYF
TGCGCCAGCAGCTTTGACTACGGCCAGACCCAGTACTTC
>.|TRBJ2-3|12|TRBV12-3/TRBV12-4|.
CASRDPRDTQYF
TGTGCCAGCAGGGATCCTCGCGATACGCAGTATTTT
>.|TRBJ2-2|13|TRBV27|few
CASSRRGSGELFF
TGTGCCAGCAGCCGCAGGGGCTCCGGGGAGCTGTTTTTT
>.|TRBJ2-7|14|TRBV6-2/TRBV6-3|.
CASSYPYSSYEQYF
TGTGCCAGCAGTTACCCTTATAGCTCCTACGAGCAGTACTTC
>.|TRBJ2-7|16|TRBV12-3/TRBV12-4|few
CASSHNRPGNPYEQYF
TGTGCCAGCAGTCATAACCGACCCGGGAACCCCTACGAGCAGTACTTC